This T cell receptor beta chain was documented in a study of blood T cells in healthy people across ages (dated by TCRdb to 2013 to 2016). For context, the study as a whole: Template switching captured roughly one uniquely barcoded TCR beta cDNA molecule per two T cells in model experiments. To track age-related changes in TCR beta repertoire diversity, the study relied on deep sequencing normalized with unique cDNA molecular identifiers. Four age groups were formed from the donors: young (average approximately 15 years), middle-aged (just under 40), aged (around 62) and long-lived (more than 75). To avoid experimental bias, donors of different ages were spread randomly across the sequencing lanes. Two additional independent replicas of 1 million unique cDNA reads from the same blood draw were analyzed for two donors (one aged 18 to 29 and one aged 80 or older). General study outcomes and caveats: Bulk unsorted PBMC profiling prevented conclusive comparison of naive and antigen-experienced compartments. Compared with the aged group, more naive CD4+ T cells, fewer expanded clones and increased TCR diversity were shown by the long-lived group, suggesting age selection. Observed TCR beta diversity per million T cells fell roughly linearly with age, and a significant reduction was already apparent by age about 36. Total diversity estimates from one million sequenced T cells were considered lower bounds and underestimates. Because donor CMV infection status was unknown, age-related changes in expanded clonotypes were potentially confounded. There was a strong correlation between observed TCR beta diversity and the percentage of naive T cells measured by flow cytometry.

Comments on this clonotype: Its antigen is unknown. Base qualities are missing; no much larger clone stands one base away.

The donors were roughly 39 Caucasian individuals from Russia, aged 6 to 90 years, who were systemically healthy. Each donor gave 8 to 10 milliliters of peripheral blood, collected into EDTA-treated Vacutainer tubes. Ficoll-Paque density-gradient centrifugation was used to isolate PBMCs, with at least 7 million per sample. Total RNA was extracted from PBMCs with Trizol reagent, with at least 6 micrograms obtained per sample. For every donor, flow cytometry on a PBMC aliquot measured the percentage of naive CD45RAhigh/CD27high T cells. The protocol used for the library was 5' RACE. Data came from an Illumina HiSeq 2500. A second 7 to 11 cycle PCR used a sample-barcoded 5' primer and a J-beta primer mix. A unique molecular identifier was introduced onto each TCR beta cDNA molecule by a template-switch 5' adaptor carrying 12 random nucleotides. Each sample yielded at least 3 million CDR3-containing paired-end reads. First-strand cDNA was synthesized from all RNA with the Mint cDNA synthesis kit, primed by a TRBC-specific oligonucleotide. Following uracil-DNA glycosylase treatment, all cDNA underwent a first 18-cycle PCR with the universal primers M1SS and BC2_uni_R. As for how the authors treated the data: Each sample was normalized by randomly selecting 1 million high-quality reads, each carrying a distinct molecular identifier. Instead of being binned into consensus sequences, reads that shared molecular identifiers were thrown out. MiTCR, with a Q25 quality threshold and the strictest error-elimination algorithm, was used for CDR3 identification, clonotype clustering and error correction. A nonparametric unseen species model with Euler transformation was used to estimate lower-bound total TCR beta diversity. TCRdb reprocessing: public reads trimmed at Q25 with fastp, clones called with MiXCR, in-frame beta chains kept. Rows are unified per CDR3 protein, each entry keeping the most common DNA and genes. What appears here as the V and J calls and clone size reflects TCRdb's work, not the paper's. The table for this sample lists fewer than 2,000,000 distinct CDR3 sequences; 34% of them were counted only once. The ten largest account for approximately 11% of the sample.

The junction carries 15 bases between V and J, which are trimmed by 2 bases and 6 bases respectively. Per the germline V gene, SGHRS is the CDR1 and YFSETQ is the CDR2. From cysteine to phenylalanine, the CDR3 is 14 amino acids long. Only the CDR3 DNA stays, 42 bases, in frame from base 1. The sequenced sample was blood. The rearranged chain carries TRBV5-1 and TRBJ2-7; matching of 6 bases hints at TRBD1 as the D gene. This clonotype was obtained from a woman aged 25 to 39 in good health. The CDR3 is CASSFEEVRGEQYF. At the DNA level, the sequence is TGCGCCAGCAGCTTTGAGGAGGTCAGGGGCGAGCAGTACTTC. Reference TRBV5-1 and TRBJ2-7 genes cover what lies past the CDR3, so the full variable domain is KAGVTQTPRYLIKTRGQQVTLSCSPISGHRSVSWYQQTPGQGLQFLFEYFSETQRNKGNFPGRFSGRQFSNSRSEMNVSTLELGDSALYLCASSFEEVRGEQYFGPGTRLTVT.